This T cell receptor (beta chain) originates from a study of blood T cells in healthy people across ages. The germline V gene has CDR1 SQVTM and CDR2 ANQGSEA. V dropped 5 bases and J dropped 2 bases, with 21 bases sitting between them. The CDR3 spans 16 residues. Next came a second PCR, run for about 6 to 11 cycles, which used a sample-barcoded 5' primer along with a J-beta primer mix. TCRdb called the 5' RACE reads again in MiXCR, with one record for every CDR3 protein. Of roughly 720,000 distinct CDR3 sequences listed, 50% to 65% are singletons. All donors came from Russia, were Caucasian and healthy, and spanned ages about 6 to 95. RNA extraction gave at least 5 micrograms of total RNA per sample.

Sequenced sample: blood. The receptor was derived from a man older than 75 in good health. V gene TRBV29-1 combines with J gene TRBJ1-2; a possible D gene is TRBD1 (6 bases). Here the CDR3 reads CSVLPSPSGENYGYTF. CDR3 sequence (DNA): TGCAGCGTTCTACCCTCACCCTCAGGGGAGAACTATGGCTACACCTTC.